Listed here are 6 T cell receptor beta chains from one sample, sequenced in a study of T cell responses to AZD1222 COVID-19 vaccine. Sequencing used immunoSEQ multiplex PCR; TCRdb keeps in-frame clones, though not all of them. The top ten clones hold nearly 4.5% of a sample with more than 100,000 clones, approximately 89% of them seen once. The sample consisted of peripheral blood, taken on day 0 of AZD1222 vaccination. The origin of the receptors is an adult in good health.

The V and J genes are TRBV5-1 and TRBJ2-3, with 9 bases matching TRBD2. This CDR3 has 15 residues. The germline V gene encodes CDR1 SGHRS and CDR2 YFSETQ. V dropped 2 bases and J dropped 0; count of bases not matched to a gene: 1. CDR3 region: CASSLLAGSTDTQYF. CDR3 coding DNA: TGCGCCAGCAGCTTACTAGCGGGTAGCACAGATACGCAGTATTTT.

V is TRBV25-1 and J is TRBJ1-1, with 11 bases identical to TRBD1. The germline V gene has CDR1 MGHDK and CDR2 SYGVNS. This CDR3 is 14 amino acids long. V shed 7 bases and J 5 bases; nucleotides not matched to a gene: 6. CDR3 nucleotide sequence: TGTGCCAGCACTGAGGACAGGGGGCATACTGAAGCTTTCTTT. This translates into CASTEDRGHTEAFF.

This chain connects TRBV19 to TRBJ2-5, with TRBD1 matching 8 bases. Trimming took 5 bases from V and 5 from J; bases not matched to a gene: 7. The CDR3 covers 14 residues. The germline V gene has CDR1 LNHDA and CDR2 SQIVND (reference sequence). CDR3 region: CASSPRTGYETQYF. The DNA for the CDR3 is TGTGCCAGTAGTCCTAGGACAGGGTACGAGACCCAGTACTTC.

This sequence joins TRBV7-7 and TRBJ2-3; 13 bases match TRBD2. The CDR3 totals 16 residues. From germline, CDR1 is SSHAT and CDR2 FNYEAQ (reference sequence). Trimming removed 5 bases from V and 5 bases from J; junction bases left unmatched: 7. The CDR3, as DNA: TGTGCCAGCAGCCCAGGACTAGCGGGAGCGGTAGATACGCAGTATTTT. Its translation is CASSPGLAGAVDTQYF.

The J gene is TRBJ2-1, the V gene TRBV2; D gene ambiguous. The germline V gene has CDR1 SNHLY and CDR2 FYNNEI. Trimming removed 4 bases from V and 10 bases from J, with 5 bases in between. The CDR3 loop spans 10 amino acids. CDR3 region: CASSGGEQFF. The DNA for the CDR3 is TGTGCCAGCAGTGGCGGCGAGCAGTTCTTC.

The chain combines TRBV7-9 with TRBJ1-1; 12 nucleotides agree with TRBD1. The V and J ends lost 4 bases and 5 bases, in that order; junction bases with no gene match: 8. CDR1 is SEHNR, CDR2 FQNEAQ, per germline (reference sequence). This CDR3 region has 16 residues. The CDR3 region has the DNA TGTGCCAGCAGCTCCGGGACAGGGGGCCGGGGGACTGAAGCTTTCTTT. Its translation is CASSSGTGGRGTEAFF.